Presented here are 25 T cell receptor beta chains from one specimen sequenced in a study of blood T cells in healthy people across ages. PCR was performed a second time for about 7 to 11 cycles using a sample-barcoded 5' primer and a J-beta primer mix. MiXCR, applied by TCRdb to the 5' RACE reads, yields one record per CDR3 protein. The table includes hundreds of thousands of distinct CDR3 sequences, approximately 44% detected once. Sequenced input: blood. Receptors were obtained from a man between 60 and 75 years old in good health.

The chain combines TRBV2 with TRBJ1-2, with 8 bases aligning to TRBD1. From germline, CDR1 is SNHLY and CDR2 FYNNEI. V shed 6 bases, J shed 8 bases, and the junction held 8 bases outside the gene matches. CDR3 size: 13 residues. The CDR3 protein is CASRVGQEVGYTF. DNA of the CDR3: TGTGCCAGCAGAGTGGGACAGGAGGTCGGCTACACCTTC. Combining the CDR3 with reference TRBV2 and TRBJ1-2 gives the whole variable domain EPEVTQTPSHQVTQMGQEVILRCVPISNHLYFYWYRQILGQKVEFLVSFYNNEISEKSEIFDDQFSVERPDGSNFTLKIRSTKLEDSAMYFCASRVGQEVGYTFGSGTRLTVV.

A few counts support this clonotype. The chain joins TRBV27 to TRBJ2-7; D possibly matches TRBD1 or TRBD2 (5 bases each). Trimming removed 4 bases from V and 2 bases from J, with 9 bases in between. This CDR3 has 13 amino acids. The germline V gene has CDR1 MNHEY and CDR2 SMNVEV (reference sequence). CDR3 in DNA: TGTGCCAGCAGTTCCGGGGCGGCCTACGAGCAGTACTTC. It codes for CASSSGAAYEQYF.

The DNA of the CDR3 is TGTGCCAGCAGCCCATACGCCACTAGCGGGGGAGGGGATGAGCAGTTCTTC. This gives the protein CASSPYATSGGGDEQFF. The chain couples TRBV14 to TRBJ2-1, with 11 bases fitting TRBD2. Germline V gene lookup returns CDR1 SGHDN and CDR2 FVKESK. The CDR3 spans 17 residues. Germline trimming cut 4 bases from V and 8 bases from J; bases unmatched to any gene: 13.

This chain uses TRBV6-6 with TRBJ1-1; 8 positions agree with TRBD1. Germline CDR1 reads MNHNY; CDR2 reads SVGAGI (reference sequence). This CDR3 is 14 amino acids long. J lost 8 bases, V lost 4 bases, and 9 bases had no gene match. The CDR3 coding sequence is TGTGCCAGCAGTTCGCCGGACAGGGTGAGAGAAGCTTTCTTT. It specifies CASSSPDRVREAFF.

This clonotype was seen only a few times. The chain's CDR3 is CASSNQEISGANVLTF. CDR3 sequence (DNA): TGTGCCAGCAGTAACCAGGAGATCTCTGGGGCCAACGTCCTGACTTTC. The rearrangement joins TRBV2 to TRBJ2-6; no definite D call. The V end was cut by 5 bases, the J end by 0 bases, with 11 bases between. The CDR3 runs to 16 residues. Germline loops: CDR1 SNHLY, CDR2 FYNNEI.

This clonotype has more than one count but fewer than ten. The CDR3 region is CSARQGHGSNIQYF. CDR3 coding DNA: TGCAGTGCCAGACAGGGCCACGGGTCAAACATTCAGTACTTC. V and J are TRBV20-1 and TRBJ2-4, with 7 bases that match TRBD1. The CDR3 is 14 residues long. The V gene end was trimmed by 6 bases and the J gene end by 6 bases; junction bases not matched to a gene: 11. Germline V gene sequence: CDR1 DFQATT, CDR2 SNEGSKA (reference sequence).

This clonotype was detected only a few times. The chain's CDR3 is CASSHRTGTFGTQYF. The DNA for the CDR3 is TGTGCCAGCAGTCACCGGACAGGGACCTTCGGGACCCAGTACTTC. This chain links TRBV27 with TRBJ2-5, with TRBD1 identical over 8 bases. The CDR3 runs 15 residues. The V segment lost 5 bases and the J segment 7 bases; nucleotides outside the gene matches: 12. Germline lookup yields CDR1 MNHEY and CDR2 SMNVEV (reference sequence).

The chain joins TRBV6-5 to TRBJ2-7; 8 bases are shared with TRBD1. Germline CDR1 is MNHEY and CDR2 is SVGAGI. The V segment lost 2 bases and the J segment 0 bases; nucleotides outside the gene matches: 9. The CDR3 consists of 17 residues. The CDR3 reads CASSYAIAQGDSYEQYF. The CDR3, as DNA: TGTGCCAGCAGTTACGCAATTGCACAGGGGGACTCCTACGAGCAGTACTTC.

The genes are TRBV11-2 and TRBJ2-3; weak D call: TRBD2 (5 bases). Trimming stripped 2 bases from V and 5 bases from J, with 8 bases between. The CDR3 length is 13 residues. Germline loops: CDR1 SGHAT, CDR2 FQNNGV. CDR3 nucleotide sequence: TGTGCCAGCAGCTTAATACTAGAAGATACGCAGTATTTT. It encodes CASSLILEDTQYF.

The chain recombines TRBV4-2 with TRBJ1-1; D perhaps matches TRBD1 (5 bases). This CDR3 has 17 residues. Germline V lookup: CDR1 LGHNA, CDR2 YNFKEQ. V lost 0 bases, J lost 0 bases, and 14 bases lay in between. CDR3 DNA: TGTGCCAGCAGCCAAGATATCTCCGGGACCATGAACACTGAAGCTTTCTTT. Its translation: CASSQDISGTMNTEAFF.

The table lists this clonotype with a few counts. The J gene is TRBJ2-1, the V gene TRBV9; 7 nucleotides line up with TRBD2. CDR1 and CDR2 from the germline V gene are SGDLS and YYNGEE. The CDR3 has 17 amino acids. V lost 4 bases and J lost 2; bases outside the gene matches: 12. The CDR3 DNA is TGTGCCAGCAGCCCCCGATTAGCGGGTTCCCCCTACAATGAGCAGTTCTTC. Protein: CASSPRLAGSPYNEQFF.

The rearrangement joins TRBV9 to TRBJ2-5; 7 positions agree with TRBD2. Germline V gives CDR1 SGDLS, CDR2 YYNGEE. V was pared by 5 bases and J by 0 bases, with 1 base of the junction left unmatched. The CDR3 runs 13 residues. CDR3 nucleotides: TGTGCCAGCAGTCGGGGGGACCAAGAGACCCAGTACTTC. This sequence encodes CASSRGDQETQYF.

The V gene is TRBV9, the J gene TRBJ1-1; possible D gene TRBD1, 5 bases. The CDR3 runs 14 residues. Trimming stripped 6 bases from V and 0 bases from J, with 12 bases between. Germline values: CDR1 SGDLS, CDR2 YYNGEE. This CDR3 is CASNPGGLNTEAFF. In DNA, the CDR3 is TGTGCCAGCAACCCTGGGGGTTTGAACACTGAAGCTTTCTTT.

In this sample, this clonotype turned up a few times. The V gene is TRBV12-3 or TRBV12-4, the J gene TRBJ2-7; either TRBD1 or TRBD2 may supply D (5 bases each). This CDR3 spans 13 amino acids. Trimming shortened V by 9 bases and J by 1 base, and 13 bases separated the two germline ends. The CDR3 sequence is CARAGTESYEQYF. The CDR3 DNA is TGTGCCAGAGCCGGGACGGAATCCTACGAGCAGTACTTC.

This clonotype has more than one count but fewer than ten. This chain joins TRBV30 and TRBJ1-6; D is perhaps TRBD1 (5 bases). V was trimmed by 1 base and J by 6 bases, leaving 10 bases between them. CDR1 is GTSNPN and CDR2 is SVGIG in the germline V gene (reference sequence). The CDR3 sequence is 14 residues long. The CDR3 is CAWSGGSGNSPLHF. CDR3 DNA: TGTGCCTGGAGTGGGGGCTCCGGTAATTCACCCCTCCACTTT.

The genes are TRBV28 and TRBJ2-2; 10 nucleotides align to TRBD1. The CDR3 runs 15 residues. Per the germline V gene, CDR1 is MDHEN and CDR2 is SYDVKM. The junction had 3 bases not matched to a gene; V was cut back by 5 bases and J by 3 bases. Here the CDR3 reads CASSPTGGYTGELFF. Here the CDR3 DNA reads TGTGCCAGCAGTCCGACAGGGGGCTACACCGGGGAGCTGTTTTTT.

The V gene is TRBV28, the J gene TRBJ2-1; no clear D gene. The CDR3 loop spans 14 amino acids. Trimming shortened V by 2 bases and J by 4 bases, and 9 bases separated the two germline ends. CDR1 and CDR2 (germline): MDHEN, SYDVKM. CDR3 in amino acids: CASSLLDGYNEQFF. CDR3 sequence (DNA): TGTGCCAGCAGTTTACTCGACGGATACAATGAGCAGTTCTTC.

The rearrangement links TRBV29-1 to TRBJ1-4; a weak D match, TRBD1 (5 bases). The V and J ends lost 3 bases and 1 base respectively, with 12 bases between them. The length of the CDR3 is 15 residues. Looked up from germline, CDR1 is SQVTM and CDR2 is ANQGSEA. The CDR3 loop reads CSVEVLGGTNEKLFF. As DNA, the CDR3 is TGCAGCGTTGAGGTTCTGGGGGGAACTAATGAAAAACTGTTTTTT.

This chain uses TRBV9 with TRBJ2-5; perhaps TRBD2 as D (5 bases). This CDR3 has 15 residues. Germline V lookup: CDR1 SGDLS, CDR2 YYNGEE. The ends were cut back, 5 bases at V and 1 base at J, with 15 bases in the middle. Here the CDR3 reads CASSRTLGVQETQYF. In DNA form, the CDR3 reads TGTGCCAGCAGTCGAACTCTGGGAGTCCAAGAGACCCAGTACTTC.

CDR3 sequence (DNA): TGTGCCACCGGAGGCATGACAGGACGATGGAACGCCCCGACTTTC. It yields the protein CATGGMTGRWNAPTF. The chain employs TRBV15 and TRBJ2-6; D perhaps matches TRBD1 (6 bases). Trimming pared 8 bases from V and 18 bases from J, leaving 29 bases between. From germline, CDR1 is LNHNV and CDR2 YYDKDF (reference sequence). CDR3 length: 15 amino acids.

J is TRBJ1-3 and V is TRBV7-6; D gene unclear. The V end lost 0 bases, the J end lost 0 bases, and 12 bases lay between the germline ends. This CDR3 region has 17 residues. Germline CDR1 and CDR2: SGHVS and FNYEAQ. The CDR3 is CASSLASDRSSGNTIYF. In nucleotides, the CDR3 is TGTGCCAGCAGCTTAGCGAGTGACCGGAGCTCTGGAAACACCATATATTTT.

Of note for this clonotype: A much larger clone differs by one base, so this may be a read error. The chain is built from TRBV20-1 and TRBJ2-1; D possibly corresponds to TRBD1 (5 bases). CDR1 is DFQATT, CDR2 SNEGSKA, per germline (reference sequence). V lost 3 bases to trimming and J lost 9 bases, with 18 bases between them. The CDR3 consists of 14 residues. CDR3 loop: CSARTAPGHSEQFF. CDR3 sequence (DNA): TGCAGTGCTAGGACAGCTCCCGGGCATAGTGAGCAGTTCTTC.

The chain links TRBV5-4 to TRBJ1-1; unclear D gene. Germline-derived CDR1 and CDR2 are SGHNT and YYREEE (reference sequence). V was shortened by 1 base and J by 3 bases, with 7 bases between the two germline ends. This CDR3 is built from 13 residues. This CDR3 reads CASSLIMDTEAFF. For the CDR3, the DNA is TGTGCCAGCAGCTTGATCATGGACACTGAAGCTTTCTTT.

This chain connects TRBV5-6 to TRBJ2-1; D possibly corresponds to TRBD2 (7 bases). This CDR3 has 18 amino acids. Germline V gene data show CDR1 as SGHDT and CDR2 as YYEEEE. The V end was cut by 0 bases, the J end by 2 bases, with 18 bases between. The CDR3 reads CASSLGPLGGGPYNEQFF. In nucleotides, the CDR3 is TGTGCCAGCAGCTTGGGGCCCCTTGGGGGGGGCCCCTACAATGAGCAGTTCTTC.

The chain has TRBV28 and TRBJ1-2; 9 nucleotides match TRBD1. The junction had 3 bases not matched to a gene; V was cut back by 6 bases and J by 4 bases. Germline V gene lookup returns CDR1 MDHEN and CDR2 SYDVKM. The CDR3 covers 13 residues. CDR3 residues: CASRQGAGYGYTF. The CDR3 region has the DNA TGTGCCAGCAGACAGGGGGCCGGCTATGGCTACACCTTC.